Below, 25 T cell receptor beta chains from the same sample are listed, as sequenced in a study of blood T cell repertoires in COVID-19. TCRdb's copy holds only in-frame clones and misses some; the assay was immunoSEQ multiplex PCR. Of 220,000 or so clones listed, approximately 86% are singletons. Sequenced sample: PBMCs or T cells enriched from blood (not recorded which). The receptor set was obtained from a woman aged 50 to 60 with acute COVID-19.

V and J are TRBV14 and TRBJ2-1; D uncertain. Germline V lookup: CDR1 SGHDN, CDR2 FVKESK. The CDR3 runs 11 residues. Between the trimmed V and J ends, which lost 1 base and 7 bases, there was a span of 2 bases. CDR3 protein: CASSQANEQFF. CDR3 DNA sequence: TGTGCCAGCAGCCAAGCAAATGAGCAGTTCTTC.

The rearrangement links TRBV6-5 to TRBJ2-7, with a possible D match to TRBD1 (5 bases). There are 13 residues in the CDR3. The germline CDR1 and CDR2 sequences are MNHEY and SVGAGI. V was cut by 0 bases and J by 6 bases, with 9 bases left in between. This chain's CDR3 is CASSYSIQGEQYF. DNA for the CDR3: TGTGCCAGCAGTTACTCGATTCAGGGCGAGCAGTACTTC.

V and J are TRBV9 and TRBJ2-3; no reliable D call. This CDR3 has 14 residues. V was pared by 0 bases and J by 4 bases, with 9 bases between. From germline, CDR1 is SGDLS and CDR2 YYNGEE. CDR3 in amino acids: CASSVDLGADTQYF. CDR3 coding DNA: TGTGCCAGCAGCGTAGACCTAGGAGCAGATACGCAGTATTTT.

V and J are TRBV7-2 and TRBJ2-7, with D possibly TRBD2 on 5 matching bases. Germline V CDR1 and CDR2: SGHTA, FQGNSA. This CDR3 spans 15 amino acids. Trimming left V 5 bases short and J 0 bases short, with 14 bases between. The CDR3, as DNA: TGTGCCAGCAGCGGACTTTGGGGTCCCTCCTACGAGCAGTACTTC. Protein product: CASSGLWGPSYEQYF.

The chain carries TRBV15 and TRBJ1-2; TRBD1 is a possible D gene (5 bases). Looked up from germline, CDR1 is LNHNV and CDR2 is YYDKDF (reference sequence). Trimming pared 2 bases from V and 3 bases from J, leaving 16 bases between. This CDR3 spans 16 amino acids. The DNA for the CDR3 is TGTGCCACCAGCAGAACCCGGGACTTAAACGACTATGGCTACACCTTC. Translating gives CATSRTRDLNDYGYTF.

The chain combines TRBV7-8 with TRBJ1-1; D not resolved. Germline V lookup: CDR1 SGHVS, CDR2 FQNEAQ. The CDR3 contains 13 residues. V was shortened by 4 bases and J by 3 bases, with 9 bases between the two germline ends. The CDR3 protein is CASSSQIDTEAFF. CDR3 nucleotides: TGTGCCAGCAGCTCACAGATTGACACTGAAGCTTTCTTT.

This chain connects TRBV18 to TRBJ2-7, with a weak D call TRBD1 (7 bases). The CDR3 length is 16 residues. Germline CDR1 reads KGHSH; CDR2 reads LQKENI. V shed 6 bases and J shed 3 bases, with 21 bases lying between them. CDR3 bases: TGTGCCAGCTCCCACCAGGGGGGATCGAAACTCTACGAGCAGTACTTC. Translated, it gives CASSHQGGSKLYEQYF.

The CDR3 loop is CASKTGNGNEQFF. CDR3 in DNA: TGTGCCAGCAAGACAGGGAACGGCAATGAGCAGTTCTTC. V usage is TRBV12-3 or TRBV12-4 and J usage is TRBJ2-1, with 7 nucleotides matching TRBD1. V trimming: 7 bases; J trimming: 6 bases; junction bases outside the gene matches: 6. The CDR3 runs 13 residues.

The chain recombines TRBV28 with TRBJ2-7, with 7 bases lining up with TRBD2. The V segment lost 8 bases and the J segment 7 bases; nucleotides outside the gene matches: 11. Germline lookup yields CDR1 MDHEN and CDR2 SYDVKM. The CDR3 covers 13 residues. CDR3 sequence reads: CASGTAGRREQYF. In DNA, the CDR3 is TGTGCCAGCGGAACAGCGGGACGACGTGAGCAGTACTTC.

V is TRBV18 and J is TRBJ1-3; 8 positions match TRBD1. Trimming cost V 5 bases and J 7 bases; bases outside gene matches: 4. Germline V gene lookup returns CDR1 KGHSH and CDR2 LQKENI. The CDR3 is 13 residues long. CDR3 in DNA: TGTGCCAGCTCATTCGACAGGGGTAACACCATATATTTT. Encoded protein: CASSFDRGNTIYF.

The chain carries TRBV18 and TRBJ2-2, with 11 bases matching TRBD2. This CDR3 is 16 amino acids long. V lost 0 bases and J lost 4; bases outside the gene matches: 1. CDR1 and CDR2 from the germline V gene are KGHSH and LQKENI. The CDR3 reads CASSPPLAGGTGELFF. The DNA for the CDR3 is TGTGCCAGCTCACCACCCCTAGCGGGAGGCACCGGGGAGCTGTTTTTT.

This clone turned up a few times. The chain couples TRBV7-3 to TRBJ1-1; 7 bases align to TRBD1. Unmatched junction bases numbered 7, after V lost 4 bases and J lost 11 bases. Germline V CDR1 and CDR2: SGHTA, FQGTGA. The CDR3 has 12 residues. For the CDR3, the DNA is TGTGCCAGCAGCTCTTCTCAGGGGGAGGCTTTCTTT. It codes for CASSSSQGEAFF.

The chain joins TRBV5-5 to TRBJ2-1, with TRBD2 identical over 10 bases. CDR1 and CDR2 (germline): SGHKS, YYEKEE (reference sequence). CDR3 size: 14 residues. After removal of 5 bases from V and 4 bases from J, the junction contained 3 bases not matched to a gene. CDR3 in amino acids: CASSLSGGYNEQFF. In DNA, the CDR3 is TGTGCCAGCAGTCTTAGCGGGGGGTACAATGAGCAGTTCTTC.

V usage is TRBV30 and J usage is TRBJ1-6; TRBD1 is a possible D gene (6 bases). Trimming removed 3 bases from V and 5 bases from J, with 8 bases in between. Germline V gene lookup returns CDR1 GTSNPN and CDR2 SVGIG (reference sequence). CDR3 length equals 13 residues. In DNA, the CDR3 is TGTGCCTGGAGGTGGACAGATAATTCACCCCTCCACTTT. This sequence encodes CAWRWTDNSPLHF.

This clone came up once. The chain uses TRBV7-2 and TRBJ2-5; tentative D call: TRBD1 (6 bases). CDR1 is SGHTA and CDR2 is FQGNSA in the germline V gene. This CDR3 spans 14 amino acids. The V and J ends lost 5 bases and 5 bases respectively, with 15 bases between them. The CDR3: CASSRGRGWETQYF. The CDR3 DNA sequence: TGTGCCAGCAGCCGCGGCAGGGGCTGGGAGACCCAGTACTTC.

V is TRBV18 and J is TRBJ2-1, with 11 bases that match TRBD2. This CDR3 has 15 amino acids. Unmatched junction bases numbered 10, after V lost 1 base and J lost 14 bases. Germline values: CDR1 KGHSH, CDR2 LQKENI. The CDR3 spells CASSPQGLAAPREFF. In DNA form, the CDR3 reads TGTGCCAGCTCACCACAGGGACTAGCGGCTCCCAGGGAGTTCTTC.

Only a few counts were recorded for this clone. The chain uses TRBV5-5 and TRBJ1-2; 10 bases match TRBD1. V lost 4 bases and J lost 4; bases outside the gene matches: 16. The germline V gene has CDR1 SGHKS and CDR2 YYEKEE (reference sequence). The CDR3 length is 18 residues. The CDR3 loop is CASSPIHGTGDRRYGYTF. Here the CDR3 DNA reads TGTGCCAGCAGCCCGATTCACGGGACAGGGGACCGCCGCTATGGCTACACCTTC. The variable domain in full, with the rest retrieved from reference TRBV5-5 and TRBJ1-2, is DAGVTQSPTHLIKTRGQQVTLRCSPISGHKSVSWYQQVLGQGPQFIFQYYEKEERGRGNFPDRFSARQFPNYSSELNVNALLLGDSALYLCASSPIHGTGDRRYGYTFGSGTRLTVV.

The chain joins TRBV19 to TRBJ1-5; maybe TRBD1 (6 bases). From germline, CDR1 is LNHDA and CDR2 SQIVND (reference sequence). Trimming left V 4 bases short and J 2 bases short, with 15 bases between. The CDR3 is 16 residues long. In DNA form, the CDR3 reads TGTGCCAGTAGTACTAAACAGGGAACTCGCAATCAGCCCCAGCATTTT. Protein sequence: CASSTKQGTRNQPQHF.

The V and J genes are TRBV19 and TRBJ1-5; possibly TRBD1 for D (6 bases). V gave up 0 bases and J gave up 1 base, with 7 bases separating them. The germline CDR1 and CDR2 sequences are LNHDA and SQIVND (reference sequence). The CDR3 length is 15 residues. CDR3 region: CASSIDQGSNQPQHF. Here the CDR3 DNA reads TGTGCCAGTAGTATAGATCAGGGGAGCAATCAGCCCCAGCATTTT.

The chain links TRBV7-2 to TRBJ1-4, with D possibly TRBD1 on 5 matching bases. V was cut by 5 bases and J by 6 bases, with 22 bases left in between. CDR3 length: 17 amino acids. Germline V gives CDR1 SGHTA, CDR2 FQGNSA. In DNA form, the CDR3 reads TGTGCCAGCAGCCCGAGCCGGGCCGGCTCGGGGGATGAAAAACTGTTTTTT. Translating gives CASSPSRAGSGDEKLFF.

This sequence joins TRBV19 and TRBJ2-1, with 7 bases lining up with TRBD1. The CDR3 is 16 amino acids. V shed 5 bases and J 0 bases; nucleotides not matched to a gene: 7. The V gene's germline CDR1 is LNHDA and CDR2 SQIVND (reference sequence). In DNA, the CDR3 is TGTGCCAGTAGTCCTTCCTCAGGGGGCTCCTACAATGAGCAGTTCTTC. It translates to CASSPSSGGSYNEQFF.

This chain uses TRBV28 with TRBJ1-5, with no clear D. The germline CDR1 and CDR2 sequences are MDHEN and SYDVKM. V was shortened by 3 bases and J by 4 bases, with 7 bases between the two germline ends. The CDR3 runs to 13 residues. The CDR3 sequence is CASSFPPNQPQHF. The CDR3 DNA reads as TGTGCCAGCAGTTTCCCCCCGAATCAGCCCCAGCATTTT.

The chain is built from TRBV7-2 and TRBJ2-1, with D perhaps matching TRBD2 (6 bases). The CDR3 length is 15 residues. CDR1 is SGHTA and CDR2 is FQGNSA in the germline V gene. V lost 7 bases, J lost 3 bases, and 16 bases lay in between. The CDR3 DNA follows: TGTGCCAGCATCCCTGCGGGCGGGGTCTACAATGAGCAGTTCTTC. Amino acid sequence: CASIPAGGVYNEQFF.

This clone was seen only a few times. The CDR3 region is CASSPRRLNYGYTF. DNA for the CDR3: TGCGCCAGCAGCCCAAGAAGACTTAACTATGGCTACACCTTC. The chain is built from TRBV5-1 and TRBJ1-2; D gene unclear. Trimming shortened V by 4 bases and J by 1 base, and 11 bases separated the two germline ends. The length of the CDR3 is 14 residues. Germline loops: CDR1 SGHRS, CDR2 YFSETQ.

The CDR3 nucleotides read TGTGCCAGCAGCTCGGGACAGGGGAGCTCCTACGAGCAGTACTTC. The encoded protein is CASSSGQGSSYEQYF. The gene calls are TRBV7-3 and TRBJ2-7, with 10 bases identical to TRBD1. V shed 4 bases, J shed 0 bases, and the junction held 3 bases outside the gene matches. This CDR3 region has 15 residues. Germline V CDR1 and CDR2: SGHTA, FQGTGA.